This T cell receptor beta chain was observed in a study of technical replicates of blood from a few donors. V shed 1 base, J shed 7 bases, and the junction held 8 bases outside the gene matches. In germline, CDR1 is SGHNT, CDR2 YYREEE (reference sequence). CDR3 length: 15 amino acids. Generated by immunoSEQ multiplex PCR, the TCRdb table keeps only in-frame clones and is missing some. The table has around 86,000 clones, roughly 96% seen once. The receptor's source is a human donor in good health. This chain connects TRBV5-4 to TRBJ1-2; TRBD1 matches 9 bases. Sample: T cells isolated from PBMCs. CDR3 amino acids: CASSLPGQGFRGYTF. In DNA form, the CDR3 reads TGTGCCAGCAGCTTGCCGGGACAGGGCTTTCGTGGCTACACCTTC. Complete variable domain (other parts from reference TRBV5-4 and TRBJ1-2): ETGVTQSPTHLIKTRGQQVTLRCSSQSGHNTVSWYQQALGQGPQFIFQYYREEENGRGNFPPRFSGLQFPNYSSELNVNALELDDSALYLCASSLPGQGFRGYTFGSGTRLTVV.